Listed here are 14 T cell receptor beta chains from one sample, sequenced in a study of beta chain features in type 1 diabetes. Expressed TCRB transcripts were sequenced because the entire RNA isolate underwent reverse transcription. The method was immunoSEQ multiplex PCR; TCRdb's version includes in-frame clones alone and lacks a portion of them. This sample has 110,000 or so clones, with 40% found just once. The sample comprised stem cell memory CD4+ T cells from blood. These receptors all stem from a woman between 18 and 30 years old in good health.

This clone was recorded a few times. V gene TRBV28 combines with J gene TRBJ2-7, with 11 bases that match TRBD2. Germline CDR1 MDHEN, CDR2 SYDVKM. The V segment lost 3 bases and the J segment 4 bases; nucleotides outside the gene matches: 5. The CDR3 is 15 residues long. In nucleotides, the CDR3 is TGTGCCAGCAGTTTCCCTGGACTAGCGGGTTACGAGCAGTACTTC. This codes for CASSFPGLAGYEQYF.

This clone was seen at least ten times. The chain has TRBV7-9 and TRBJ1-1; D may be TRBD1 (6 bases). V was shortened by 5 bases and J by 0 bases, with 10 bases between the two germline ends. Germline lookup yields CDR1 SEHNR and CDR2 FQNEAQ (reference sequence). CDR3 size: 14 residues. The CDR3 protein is CASSQQGLNTEAFF. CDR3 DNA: TGTGCCAGCAGCCAACAGGGTCTGAACACTGAAGCTTTCTTT. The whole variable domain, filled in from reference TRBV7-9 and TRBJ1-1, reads DTGVSQNPRHKITKRGQNVTFRCDPISEHNRLYWYRQTLGQGPEFLTYFQNEAQLEKSRLLSDRFSAERPKGSFSTLEIQRTEQGDSAMYLCASSQQGLNTEAFFGQGTRLTVV.

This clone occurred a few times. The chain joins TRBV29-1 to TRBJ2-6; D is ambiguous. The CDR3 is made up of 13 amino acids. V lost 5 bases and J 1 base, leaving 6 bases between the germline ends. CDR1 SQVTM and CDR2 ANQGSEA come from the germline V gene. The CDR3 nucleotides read TGCAGCGTTCCTTCTTCTGGGGCCAACGTCCTGACTTTC. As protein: CSVPSSGANVLTF. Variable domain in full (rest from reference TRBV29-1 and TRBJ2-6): SAVISQKPSRDICQRGTSLTIQCQVDSQVTMMFWYRQQPGQSLTLIATANQGSEATYESGFVIDKFPISRPNLTFSTLTVSNMSPEDSSIYLCSVPSSGANVLTFGAGSRLTVL.

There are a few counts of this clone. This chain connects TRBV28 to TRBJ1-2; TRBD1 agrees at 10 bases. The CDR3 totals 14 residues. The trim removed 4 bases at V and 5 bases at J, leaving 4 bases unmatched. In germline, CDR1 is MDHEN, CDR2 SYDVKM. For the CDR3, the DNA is TGTGCCAGCAGTTCAGGACAGGGGGTATATGGCTACACCTTC. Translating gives CASSSGQGVYGYTF.

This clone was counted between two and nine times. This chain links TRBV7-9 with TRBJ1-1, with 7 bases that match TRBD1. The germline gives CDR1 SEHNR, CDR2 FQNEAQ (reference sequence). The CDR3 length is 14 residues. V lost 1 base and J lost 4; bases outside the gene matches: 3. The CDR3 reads CASSLVTGATEAFF. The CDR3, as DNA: TGTGCCAGCAGCTTAGTAACAGGGGCCACTGAAGCTTTCTTT.

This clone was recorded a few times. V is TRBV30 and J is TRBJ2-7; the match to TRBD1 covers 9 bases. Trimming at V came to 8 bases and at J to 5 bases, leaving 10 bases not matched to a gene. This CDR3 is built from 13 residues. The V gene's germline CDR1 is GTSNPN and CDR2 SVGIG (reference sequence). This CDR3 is CARRKQGAHEQYF. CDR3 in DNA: TGTGCCCGGCGGAAACAGGGGGCCCACGAGCAGTACTTC.

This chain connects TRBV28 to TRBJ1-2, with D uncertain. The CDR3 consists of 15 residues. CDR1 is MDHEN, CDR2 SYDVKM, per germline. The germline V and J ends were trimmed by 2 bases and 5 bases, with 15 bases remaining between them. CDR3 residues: CASSLLASQPYGYTF. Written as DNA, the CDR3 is TGTGCCAGCAGTTTACTGGCATCGCAACCTTATGGCTACACCTTC.

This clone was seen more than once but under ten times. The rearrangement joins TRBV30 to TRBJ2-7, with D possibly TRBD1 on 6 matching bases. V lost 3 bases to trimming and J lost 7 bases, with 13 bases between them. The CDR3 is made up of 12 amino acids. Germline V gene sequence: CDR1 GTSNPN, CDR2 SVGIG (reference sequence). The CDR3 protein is CAWRPTGWEQYF. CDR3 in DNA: TGTGCCTGGAGACCCACAGGGTGGGAGCAGTACTTC. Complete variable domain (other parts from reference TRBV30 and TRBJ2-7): SQTIHQWPATLVQPVGSPLSLECTVEGTSNPNLYWYRQAAGRGLQLLFYSVGIGQISSEVPQNLSASRPQDRQFILSSKKLLLSDSGFYLCAWRPTGWEQYFGPGTRLTVT.

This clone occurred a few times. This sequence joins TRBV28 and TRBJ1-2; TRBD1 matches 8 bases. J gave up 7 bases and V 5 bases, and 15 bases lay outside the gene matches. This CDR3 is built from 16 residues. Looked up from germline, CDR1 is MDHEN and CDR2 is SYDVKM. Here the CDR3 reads CASSPPSGQGSGGYTF. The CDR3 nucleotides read TGTGCCAGCAGTCCTCCTTCTGGACAGGGTTCAGGTGGCTACACCTTC.

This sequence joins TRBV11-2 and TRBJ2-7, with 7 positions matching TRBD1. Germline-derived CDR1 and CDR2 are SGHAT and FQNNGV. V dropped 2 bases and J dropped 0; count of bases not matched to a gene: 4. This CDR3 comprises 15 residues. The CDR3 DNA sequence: TGTGCCAGCAGCTTATTCCGACAGGGCTCCTACGAGCAGTACTTC. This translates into CASSLFRQGSYEQYF.

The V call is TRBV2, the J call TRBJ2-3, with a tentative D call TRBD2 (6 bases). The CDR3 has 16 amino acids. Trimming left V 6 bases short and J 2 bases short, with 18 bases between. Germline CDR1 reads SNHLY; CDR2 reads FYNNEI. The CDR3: CASSVGTSLFTDTQYF. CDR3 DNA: TGTGCCAGCAGCGTAGGGACTTCGCTCTTCACAGATACGCAGTATTTT.

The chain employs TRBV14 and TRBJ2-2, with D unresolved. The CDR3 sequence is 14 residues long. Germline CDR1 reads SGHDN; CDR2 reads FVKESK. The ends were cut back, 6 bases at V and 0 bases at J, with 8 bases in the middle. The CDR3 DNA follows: TGTGCCAGCAGGCCCAGCGCGAACACCGGGGAGCTGTTTTTT. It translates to CASRPSANTGELFF.

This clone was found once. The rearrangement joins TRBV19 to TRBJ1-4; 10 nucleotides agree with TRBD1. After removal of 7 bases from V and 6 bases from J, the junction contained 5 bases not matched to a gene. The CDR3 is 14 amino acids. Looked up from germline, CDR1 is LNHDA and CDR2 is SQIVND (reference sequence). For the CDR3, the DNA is TGTGCCAGTAACACCGGGACAGGGGATGAAAAACTGTTTTTT. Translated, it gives CASNTGTGDEKLFF.

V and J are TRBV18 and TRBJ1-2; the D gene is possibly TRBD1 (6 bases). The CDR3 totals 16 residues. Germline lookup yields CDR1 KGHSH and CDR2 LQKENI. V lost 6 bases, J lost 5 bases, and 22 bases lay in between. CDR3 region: CASSPITGSKGYGYTF. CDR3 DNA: TGTGCCAGCTCCCCGATTACAGGGAGCAAGGGGTATGGCTACACCTTC.